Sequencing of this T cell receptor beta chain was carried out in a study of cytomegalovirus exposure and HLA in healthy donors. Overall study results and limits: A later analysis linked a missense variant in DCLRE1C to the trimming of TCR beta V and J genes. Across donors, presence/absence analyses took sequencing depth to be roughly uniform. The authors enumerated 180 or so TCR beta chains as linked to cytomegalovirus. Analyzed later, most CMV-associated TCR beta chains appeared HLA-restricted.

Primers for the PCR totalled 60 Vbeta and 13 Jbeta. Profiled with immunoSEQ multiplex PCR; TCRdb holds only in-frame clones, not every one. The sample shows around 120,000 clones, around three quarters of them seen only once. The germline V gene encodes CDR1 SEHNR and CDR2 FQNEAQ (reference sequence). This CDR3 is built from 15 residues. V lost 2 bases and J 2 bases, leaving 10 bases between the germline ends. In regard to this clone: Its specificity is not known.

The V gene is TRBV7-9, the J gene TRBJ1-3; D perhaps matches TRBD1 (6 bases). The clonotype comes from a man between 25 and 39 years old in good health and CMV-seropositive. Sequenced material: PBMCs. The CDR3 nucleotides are TGTGCCAGCAGCTTAAAAGGGGGACCTGGAAACACCATATATTTT. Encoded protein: CASSLKGGPGNTIYF.